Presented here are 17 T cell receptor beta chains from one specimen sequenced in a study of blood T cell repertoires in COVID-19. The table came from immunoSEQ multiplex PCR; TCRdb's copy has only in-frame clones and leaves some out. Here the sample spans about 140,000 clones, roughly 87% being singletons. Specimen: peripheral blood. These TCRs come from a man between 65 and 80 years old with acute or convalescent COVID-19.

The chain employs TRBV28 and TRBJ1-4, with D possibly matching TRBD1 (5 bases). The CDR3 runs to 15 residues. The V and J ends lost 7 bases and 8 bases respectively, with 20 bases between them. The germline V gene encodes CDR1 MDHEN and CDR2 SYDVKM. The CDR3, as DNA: TGTGCCAGCACCTTGGGGCAGGGTGGATTCGAAAAACTGTTTTTT. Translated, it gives CASTLGQGGFEKLFF.

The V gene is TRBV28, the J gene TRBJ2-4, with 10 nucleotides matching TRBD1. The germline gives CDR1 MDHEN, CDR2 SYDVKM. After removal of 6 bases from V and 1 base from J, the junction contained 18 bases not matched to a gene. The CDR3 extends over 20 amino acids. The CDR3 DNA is TGTGCCAGCAGCGCCCCGGGACAGGGGAAAGTCGCGAGGGCCAAAAACATTCAGTACTTC. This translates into CASSAPGQGKVARAKNIQYF.

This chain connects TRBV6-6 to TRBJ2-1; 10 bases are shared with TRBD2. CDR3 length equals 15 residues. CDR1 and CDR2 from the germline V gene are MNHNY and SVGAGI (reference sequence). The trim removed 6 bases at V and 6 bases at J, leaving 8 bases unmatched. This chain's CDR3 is CASSLLAGERNEQFF. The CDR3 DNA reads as TGTGCCAGCAGCCTCCTAGCGGGGGAGCGCAATGAGCAGTTCTTC.

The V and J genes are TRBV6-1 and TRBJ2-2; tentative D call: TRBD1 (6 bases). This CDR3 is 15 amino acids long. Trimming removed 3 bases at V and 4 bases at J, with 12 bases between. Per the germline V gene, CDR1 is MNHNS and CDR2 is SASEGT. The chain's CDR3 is CASSETQGITGELFF. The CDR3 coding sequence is TGTGCCAGCAGTGAGACGCAGGGGATCACCGGGGAGCTGTTTTTT.

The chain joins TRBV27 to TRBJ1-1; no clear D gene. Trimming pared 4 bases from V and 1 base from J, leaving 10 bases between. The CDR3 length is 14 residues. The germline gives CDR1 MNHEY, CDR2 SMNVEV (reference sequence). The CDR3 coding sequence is TGTGCCAGCAGTTCCTGGCCCACGAACACTGAAGCTTTCTTT. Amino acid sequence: CASSSWPTNTEAFF.

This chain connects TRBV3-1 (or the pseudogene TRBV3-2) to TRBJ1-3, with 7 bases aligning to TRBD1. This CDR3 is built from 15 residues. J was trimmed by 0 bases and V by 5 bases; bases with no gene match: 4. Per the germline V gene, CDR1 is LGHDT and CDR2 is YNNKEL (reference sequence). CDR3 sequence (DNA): TGTGCCAGCAGCGACAGGGCCTTCTCTGGAAACACCATATATTTT. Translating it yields CASSDRAFSGNTIYF.

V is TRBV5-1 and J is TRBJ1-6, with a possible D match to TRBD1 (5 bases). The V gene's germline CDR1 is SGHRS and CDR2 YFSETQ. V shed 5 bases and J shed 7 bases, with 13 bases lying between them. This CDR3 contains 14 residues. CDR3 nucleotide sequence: TGCGCCAGCAGAGTCGACAGAAACAATTCACCCCTCCACTTT. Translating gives CASRVDRNNSPLHF.

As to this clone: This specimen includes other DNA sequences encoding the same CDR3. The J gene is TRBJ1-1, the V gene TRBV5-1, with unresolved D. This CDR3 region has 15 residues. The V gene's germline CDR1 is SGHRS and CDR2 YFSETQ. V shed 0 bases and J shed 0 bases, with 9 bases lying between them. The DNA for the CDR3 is TGCGCCAGCAGCTTGGCTGGAGGGATGAACACTGAAGCTTTCTTT. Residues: CASSLAGGMNTEAFF. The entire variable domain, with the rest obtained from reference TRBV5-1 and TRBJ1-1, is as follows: KAGVTQTPRYLIKTRGQQVTLSCSPISGHRSVSWYQQTPGQGLQFLFEYFSETQRNKGNFPGRFSGRQFSNSRSEMNVSTLELGDSALYLCASSLAGGMNTEAFFGQGTRLTVV.

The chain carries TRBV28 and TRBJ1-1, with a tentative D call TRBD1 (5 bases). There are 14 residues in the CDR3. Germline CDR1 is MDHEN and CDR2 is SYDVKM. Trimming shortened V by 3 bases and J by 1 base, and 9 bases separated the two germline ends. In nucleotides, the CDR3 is TGTGCCAGCAGTTTTCAGGGATGGAACACTGAAGCTTTCTTT. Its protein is CASSFQGWNTEAFF. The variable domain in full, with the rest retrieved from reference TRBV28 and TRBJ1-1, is DVKVTQSSRYLVKRTGEKVFLECVQDMDHENMFWYRQDPGLGLRLIYFSYDVKMKEKGDIPEGYSVSREKKERFSLILESASTNQTSMYLCASSFQGWNTEAFFGQGTRLTVV.

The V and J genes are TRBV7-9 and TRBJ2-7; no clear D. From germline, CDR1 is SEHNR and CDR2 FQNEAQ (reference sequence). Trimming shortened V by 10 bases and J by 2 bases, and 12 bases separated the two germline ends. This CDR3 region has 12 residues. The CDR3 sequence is CATGGTTYEQYF. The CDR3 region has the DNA TGTGCCACGGGTGGTACGACCTACGAGCAGTACTTC.

CDR3 residues: CSVTGQQRELFF. The CDR3, as DNA: TGCAGCGTTACGGGTCAGCAGCGGGAGCTGTTTTTT. This sequence joins TRBV29-1 and TRBJ2-2; D call uncertain. From germline, CDR1 is SQVTM and CDR2 ANQGSEA. V lost 5 bases and J lost 9, with 13 bases in between. The CDR3 extends over 12 amino acids.

CDR3 nucleotide sequence: TGTGCCAGCAGCCAAAGGGGGCTGAACACTGAAGCTTTCTTT. It codes for CASSQRGLNTEAFF. The V gene is TRBV3-1 (or the pseudogene TRBV3-2), the J gene TRBJ1-1, with 7 bases lining up with TRBD1. The CDR3 is 14 amino acids. Trimming took 2 bases from V and 0 from J; bases not matched to a gene: 0. Germline V gene sequence: CDR1 LGHDT, CDR2 YNNKEL (reference sequence).

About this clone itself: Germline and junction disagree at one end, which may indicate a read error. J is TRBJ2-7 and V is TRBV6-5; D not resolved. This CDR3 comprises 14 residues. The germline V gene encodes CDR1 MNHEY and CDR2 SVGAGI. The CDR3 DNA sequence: TGTGCCAGCAGTTACCTGAGAACAAGTCCCGAGCGGTACTTC. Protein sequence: CASSYLRTSPERYF.

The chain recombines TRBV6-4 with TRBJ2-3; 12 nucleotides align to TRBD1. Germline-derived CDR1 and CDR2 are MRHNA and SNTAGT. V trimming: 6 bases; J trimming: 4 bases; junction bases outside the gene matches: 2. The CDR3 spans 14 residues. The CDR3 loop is CASSRDRGPDTQYF. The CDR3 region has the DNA TGTGCCAGCAGCCGGGACAGGGGGCCAGATACGCAGTATTTT.

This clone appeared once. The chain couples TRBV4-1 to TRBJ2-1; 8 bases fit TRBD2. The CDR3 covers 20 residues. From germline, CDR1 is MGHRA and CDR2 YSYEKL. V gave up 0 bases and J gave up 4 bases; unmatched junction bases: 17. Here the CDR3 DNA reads TGCGCCAGCAGCCAAGACCCACCCTCTGGGCTAGCGGGTTTTTACAATGAGCAGTTCTTC. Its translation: CASSQDPPSGLAGFYNEQFF.

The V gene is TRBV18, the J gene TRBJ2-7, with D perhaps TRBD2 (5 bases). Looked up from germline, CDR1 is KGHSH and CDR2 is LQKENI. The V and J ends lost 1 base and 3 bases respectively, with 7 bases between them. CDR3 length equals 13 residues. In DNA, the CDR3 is TGTGCCAGCTCACCACAGGCGGGCTACGAGCAGTACTTC. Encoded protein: CASSPQAGYEQYF.

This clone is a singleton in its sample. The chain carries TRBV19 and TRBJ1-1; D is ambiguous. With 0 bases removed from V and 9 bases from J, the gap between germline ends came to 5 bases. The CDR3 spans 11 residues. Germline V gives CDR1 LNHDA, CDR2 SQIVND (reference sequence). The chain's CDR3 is CASSIESQAFF. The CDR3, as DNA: TGTGCCAGTAGTATAGAGAGTCAAGCTTTCTTT.